This TCR beta chain derives from a study of T cells after yellow fever vaccination. As to this clonotype: Its matching antigen is unknown.

Findings and limits, study-wide: FACS-sorted repertoires could harbor abundant contaminating bulk-population clonotypes. Among all clonotypes, a small share was observed in both CD4 and CD8 compartments. Booster sampling recovered most clones from primary vaccination (96% CD4, around 90% CD8).

5'RACE template switching produced TCR cDNA carrying a universal primer site and UMIs. MiXCR was run by TCRdb on the 5' RACE reads, yielding one entry per CDR3 protein. The table includes some 500,000 distinct CDR3 sequences, around an eighth detected once. This receptor was identified in a man younger than 40 who received the YFV17D yellow fever vaccine. The sample consisted of PBMCs, taken on the day of the yellow fever booster vaccination.

CDR3 coding DNA: TGCAGTGCGAGTATAGCGGGAGGGCGAGAGACCCAGTACTTC. Its translation: CSASIAGGRETQYF. The chain combines TRBV20-1 with TRBJ2-5, with 11 bases matching TRBD2. The trim removed 6 bases at V and 4 bases at J, leaving 7 bases unmatched. Germline CDR1 DFQATT, CDR2 SNEGSKA (reference sequence). The CDR3 consists of 14 residues.